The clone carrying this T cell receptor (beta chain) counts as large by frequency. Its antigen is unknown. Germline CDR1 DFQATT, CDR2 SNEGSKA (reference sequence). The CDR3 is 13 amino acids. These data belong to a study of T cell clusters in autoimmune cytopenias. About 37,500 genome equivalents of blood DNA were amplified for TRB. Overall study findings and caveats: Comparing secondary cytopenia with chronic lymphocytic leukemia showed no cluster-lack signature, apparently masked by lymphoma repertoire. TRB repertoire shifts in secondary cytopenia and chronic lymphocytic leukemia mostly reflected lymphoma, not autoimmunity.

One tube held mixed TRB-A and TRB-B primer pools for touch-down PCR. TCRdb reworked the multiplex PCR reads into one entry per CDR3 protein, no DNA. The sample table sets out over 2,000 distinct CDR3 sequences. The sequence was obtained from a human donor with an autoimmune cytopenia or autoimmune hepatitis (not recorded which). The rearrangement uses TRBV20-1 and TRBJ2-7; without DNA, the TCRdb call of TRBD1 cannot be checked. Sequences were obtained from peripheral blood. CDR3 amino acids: CSADRDDSYEQYF.